The 18 T cell receptor beta chains in this list originate from one sample, sequenced in a study of cytomegalovirus exposure and HLA in healthy donors. PCR amplification relied on 60 Vbeta primers (plus 13 Jbeta primers). The data were produced by immunoSEQ multiplex PCR, yet TCRdb's version contains in-frame clones alone and is incomplete. The data hold roughly 140,000 clones, with roughly 83% observed a single time. The sequenced material came from PBMCs. The receptors derive from a man between 40 and 49 years old in good health and CMV-seropositive.

The CDR3 coding sequence is TGTGCCAGCAGCCAAGAGGCGGGAGGCAATCAGCCCCAGCATTTT. Its protein product is CASSQEAGGNQPQHF. The chain carries TRBV4-2 and TRBJ1-5, with D unresolved. Trimming took 0 bases from V and 2 from J, leaving 8 bases between them. The germline V gene encodes CDR1 LGHNA and CDR2 YNFKEQ. This CDR3 region has 15 residues.

V is TRBV5-6 and J is TRBJ1-1; TRBD1 aligns across 9 bases. Germline V gene sequence: CDR1 SGHDT, CDR2 YYEEEE. Trimming removed 3 bases from V and 2 bases from J; junction bases left unmatched: 5. CDR3 length: 15 residues. CDR3 bases: TGTGCCAGCAGCTCTTCGACAGGGGGAAACACTGAAGCTTTCTTT. It specifies CASSSSTGGNTEAFF.

The J gene is TRBJ2-7, the V gene TRBV29-1; 7 positions match TRBD1. This CDR3 is 13 amino acids long. With V trimmed by 2 bases and J by 12 bases, 13 bases remained unmatched. Germline CDR1 is SQVTM and CDR2 is ANQGSEA. The CDR3 sequence: CSVESRQGPGLYF. The DNA of the CDR3 is TGCAGCGTTGAATCACGACAGGGCCCGGGGCTGTACTTC.

The genes are TRBV9 and TRBJ2-1; 7 nucleotides agree with TRBD1. Unmatched junction bases numbered 4, after V lost 0 bases and J lost 1 base. This CDR3 contains 16 residues. Germline V gives CDR1 SGDLS, CDR2 YYNGEE. The CDR3 DNA sequence: TGTGCCAGCAGCGTAGGGGACAGCCCTTCCTACAATGAGCAGTTCTTC. Protein product: CASSVGDSPSYNEQFF.

V and J are TRBV4-1 and TRBJ1-4; TRBD1 is a possible D gene (5 bases). Trimming removed 3 bases at V and 6 bases at J, with 17 bases between. The CDR3 runs 16 residues. Germline assignment: CDR1 MGHRA and CDR2 YSYEKL. Written as DNA, the CDR3 is TGCGCCAGCAGCCAGGGCCAGGGACTCCTTGATGAAAAACTGTTTTTT. The encoded protein is CASSQGQGLLDEKLFF.

V and J are TRBV5-1 and TRBJ1-6; 7 bases are shared with TRBD1. CDR1 is SGHRS, CDR2 YFSETQ, per germline. Losses at the gene ends were 4 bases for V and 10 bases for J; bases not matched to a gene: 14. The CDR3 contains 16 residues. The CDR3 nucleotides read TGCGCCAGCAGCGGGGAGCCGGGACAGTATCGGTCACCCCTCCACTTT. The encoded protein is CASSGEPGQYRSPLHF. The full variable domain, in which reference TRBV5-1 and TRBJ1-6 provide the parts outside the CDR3, is KAGVTQTPRYLIKTRGQQVTLSCSPISGHRSVSWYQQTPGQGLQFLFEYFSETQRNKGNFPGRFSGRQFSNSRSEMNVSTLELGDSALYLCASSGEPGQYRSPLHFGNGTRLTVT.

The chain combines TRBV2 with TRBJ2-7, with D tentatively TRBD2 (5 bases). This CDR3 has 11 amino acids. The germline V and J ends were trimmed by 9 bases and 4 bases, with 10 bases remaining between them. Germline values: CDR1 SNHLY, CDR2 FYNNEI. CDR3 amino acids: CASIREYEQYF. The CDR3 region has the DNA TGTGCCAGTATACGGGAATACGAGCAGTACTTC.

The J gene is TRBJ2-1, the V gene TRBV7-3; TRBD2 matches 9 bases. There are 16 residues in the CDR3. J lost 4 bases, V lost 1 base, and 5 bases had no gene match. Per germline, CDR1 SGHTA and CDR2 FQGTGA. The CDR3 is CASSLNGGGGYNEQFF. The CDR3 DNA reads as TGTGCCAGCAGCTTAAACGGCGGGGGGGGTTACAATGAGCAGTTCTTC.

There are a few counts of this clone. The rearrangement joins TRBV4-1 to TRBJ2-7; TRBD1 matches 9 bases. The CDR3 sequence is 14 residues long. Looked up from germline, CDR1 is MGHRA and CDR2 is YSYEKL. The ends lost 1 base at V and 5 bases at J; junction bases unmatched: 3. Here the CDR3 DNA reads TGCGCCAGCAGCCAAGTGGACAGGGGAAACGAGCAGTACTTC. It yields the protein CASSQVDRGNEQYF.

The V and J genes are TRBV11-2 and TRBJ2-3; D might be TRBD1 (5 bases). CDR1 is SGHAT and CDR2 is FQNNGV in the germline V gene. The germline V and J ends were trimmed by 1 base and 2 bases, with 13 bases remaining between them. This CDR3 contains 16 residues. The CDR3 nucleotides read TGTGCCAGCAGCTTAGGGGGCAGCCGTTCCACAGATACGCAGTATTTT. It specifies CASSLGGSRSTDTQYF.

The J gene is TRBJ2-3, the V gene TRBV9; 10 bases map to TRBD2. The V gene's germline CDR1 is SGDLS and CDR2 YYNGEE. Losses at the gene ends were 0 bases for V and 4 bases for J; bases not matched to a gene: 5. CDR3 length: 16 amino acids. CDR3 region: CASSVDPSGGADTQYF. CDR3 nucleotide sequence: TGTGCCAGCAGCGTAGACCCTAGCGGGGGAGCAGATACGCAGTATTTT.

The chain couples TRBV5-1 to TRBJ2-7, with 7 bases identical to TRBD2. Trimming cost V 5 bases and J 2 bases; bases outside gene matches: 10. CDR1 SGHRS and CDR2 YFSETQ come from the germline V gene. The CDR3 consists of 15 residues. Here the CDR3 reads CASRRHSGATYEQYF. The DNA of the CDR3 is TGCGCCAGCAGAAGACACAGCGGGGCGACCTACGAGCAGTACTTC.

The V and J genes are TRBV15 and TRBJ2-7; the match to TRBD1 covers 8 bases. The germline CDR1 and CDR2 sequences are LNHNV and YYDKDF (reference sequence). The CDR3 consists of 18 residues. The V and J ends lost 5 bases and 5 bases, in that order; junction bases with no gene match: 20. The CDR3 loop reads CATSLDRGAMASRHEQYF. CDR3 sequence (DNA): TGTGCCACCAGCTTAGACAGGGGCGCTATGGCTAGTCGGCACGAGCAGTACTTC.

This clone appeared a single time. The J gene is TRBJ2-7, the V gene TRBV10-3, with TRBD1 as a possible D gene (6 bases). The CDR3 runs 14 residues. Deletions cut 10 bases from V and 2 bases from J, with 18 bases between. The V gene's germline CDR1 is ENHRY and CDR2 SYGVKD. The CDR3 nucleotides are TGTGCCACCTGTCCCGGGACATTTACCTACGAGCAGTACTTC. It encodes CATCPGTFTYEQYF.

J is TRBJ2-7 and V is TRBV27; TRBD2 is a possible D gene (6 bases). Per germline, CDR1 MNHEY and CDR2 SMNVEV (reference sequence). Trimming left V 7 bases short and J 2 bases short, with 21 bases between. The CDR3 consists of 16 residues. The CDR3 region is CASTNRWGGSTYEQYF. CDR3 sequence (DNA): TGTGCCAGCACCAACAGGTGGGGAGGTTCGACCTACGAGCAGTACTTC.

The chain carries TRBV5-4 and TRBJ2-1; 12 nucleotides match TRBD2. The V segment lost 4 bases and the J segment 8 bases; nucleotides outside the gene matches: 13. The CDR3 runs to 17 residues. Germline V lookup: CDR1 SGHNT, CDR2 YYREEE (reference sequence). In DNA form, the CDR3 reads TGTGCCAGCAGCCCTGGCGCTAGCGGGGGGGCCGCGTATGAGCAGTTCTTC. Protein product: CASSPGASGGAAYEQFF.

The V gene is TRBV27, the J gene TRBJ1-5; TRBD1 might be the D (6 bases). Trimming removed 5 bases at V and 4 bases at J, with 21 bases between. Germline V gives CDR1 MNHEY, CDR2 SMNVEV (reference sequence). This CDR3 has 17 amino acids. The CDR3 DNA sequence: TGTGCCAGCAGTACGACCTCACAGGGTTCCCGAAATCAGCCCCAGCATTTT. Translating it yields CASSTTSQGSRNQPQHF.

In DNA form, the CDR3 reads TGTGCCAGCAGCGCTAGCGGGGGTCCCTACAATGAGCAGTTCTTC. It yields the protein CASSASGGPYNEQFF. The chain carries TRBV9 and TRBJ2-1; TRBD2 aligns across 10 bases. Looked up from germline, CDR1 is SGDLS and CDR2 is YYNGEE. V lost 3 bases, J lost 2 bases, and 2 bases stayed unmatched. The CDR3 extends over 15 amino acids.